This T cell receptor beta chain derives from a study of blood T cell repertoires in COVID-19. Study background: Samples came from the United States, Italy and Spain, spanning acute and convalescent COVID-19. Sources were T cells, B-cell-depleted T cells, or PBMCs; the material itself was cDNA or gDNA.

Source study methods: The assay estimated nucleated cells by amplifying reference gene primers. The assay was immunoSEQ multiplex PCR, and TCRdb's table has in-frame clones only and misses some. V and J calls and clone size come straight from that table; D and trimming were deduced from the DNA. Among 220,000 or so clones listed, about 88% were seen once. Trimming took off 4 bases at V and 2 bases at J, with 11 bases between the two ends. The germline gives CDR1 MGHDK, CDR2 SYGVNS. This CDR3 region has 14 residues. Source material: peripheral blood. This clonotype originated in a man aged 45-65 years who had recovered from COVID-19. The J gene is TRBJ1-1, the V gene TRBV25-1, with D tentatively TRBD1 (5 bases). The CDR3 spells CASSAAGRNTEAFF. The CDR3 DNA follows: TGTGCCAGCAGTGCGGCAGGGCGCAACACTGAAGCTTTCTTT.